These 7 T cell receptor beta chains share one sample of origin, sequenced in a study of shared clonotypes between healthy human individuals. Only CD45RO-negative cells positively selected for CCR7 counted as naive CD8 cells, so terminally differentiated effector memory CD45RA+ cells were excluded. Repertoires were generated with immunoSEQ multiplex PCR, while TCRdb's copy carries only in-frame clones and drops some. This repertoire shows millions of clones, about 95% found once; its top ten account for 1.1%. The specimen was naive CD8+ T cells sorted from blood. Receptors originate from a young man in good health.

The rearrangement uses TRBV30 and TRBJ1-2; D perhaps matches TRBD1 (5 bases). Trimming took off 0 bases at V and 0 bases at J, with 14 bases between the two ends. CDR1 and CDR2 (germline): GTSNPN, SVGIG (reference sequence). The CDR3 loop spans 16 amino acids. The CDR3 region has the DNA TGTGCCTGGAGTGTAGTGCACAGGCAAGCTAACTATGGCTACACCTTC. Protein product: CAWSVVHRQANYGYTF.

J is TRBJ2-7 and V is TRBV7-9; D might be TRBD1 (5 bases). CDR1 and CDR2 from the germline V gene are SEHNR and FQNEAQ (reference sequence). Trimming pared 5 bases from V and 2 bases from J, leaving 10 bases between. This CDR3 spans 13 amino acids. This CDR3 reads CASSPKGTYEQYF. The CDR3 DNA reads as TGTGCCAGCAGCCCAAAGGGGACCTACGAGCAGTACTTC.

Concerning this clone itself: Other DNA sequences in the same sample also yield this CDR3. V usage is TRBV5-1 and J usage is TRBJ1-5, with D maybe TRBD1 (5 bases). Trimming removed 0 bases at V and 4 bases at J, with 11 bases between. The CDR3 totals 15 residues. Looked up from germline, CDR1 is SGHRS and CDR2 is YFSETQ. This CDR3 reads CASSLGGGANQPQHF. In DNA form, the CDR3 reads TGCGCCAGCAGCTTGGGAGGCGGGGCGAATCAGCCCCAGCATTTT.

The chain uses TRBV27 and TRBJ2-4, with 7 bases identical to TRBD2. This CDR3 has 14 amino acids. The V segment lost 4 bases and the J segment 4 bases; nucleotides outside the gene matches: 4. Per germline, CDR1 MNHEY and CDR2 SMNVEV (reference sequence). For the CDR3, the DNA is TGTGCCAGCAGTTCCCCGGGACTAAAAAACATTCAGTACTTC. Protein sequence: CASSSPGLKNIQYF.

The chain couples TRBV4-1 to TRBJ1-1, with D tentatively TRBD1 (6 bases). This CDR3 has 14 residues. Germline CDR1 is MGHRA and CDR2 is YSYEKL. The V end lost 4 bases, the J end lost 4 bases, and 13 bases lay between the germline ends. CDR3 in amino acids: CASSPITGSTEAFF. The CDR3 DNA reads TGCGCCAGCAGCCCGATTACAGGGTCCACTGAAGCTTTCTTT.

J is TRBJ1-5 and V is TRBV19; 7 bases are a match to TRBD1. In germline, CDR1 is LNHDA, CDR2 SQIVND (reference sequence). The CDR3 has 17 residues. The V segment lost 4 bases and the J segment 5 bases; nucleotides outside the gene matches: 14. This chain's CDR3 is CASSNRDWNRGDQPQHF. The CDR3 bases are TGTGCCAGTAGTAATCGGGATTGGAACAGGGGCGATCAGCCCCAGCATTTT.

This chain uses TRBV5-4 with TRBJ2-1; TRBD1 aligns across 7 bases. The germline V gene has CDR1 SGHNT and CDR2 YYREEE (reference sequence). The CDR3 is made up of 11 amino acids. Losses at the gene ends were 4 bases for V and 10 bases for J; bases not matched to a gene: 2. The CDR3 nucleotides are TGTGCCAGCAGCCGGACAGGAGAGCAGTTCTTC. This sequence encodes CASSRTGEQFF.